The T cell receptor (beta chain) described here comes from a study of tumor-infiltrating lymphocytes in localized non-small cell lung cancer. Study-level points and caveats: Available tissue quantity limited TCR sequencing to a patient subset.

On this clone: As yet, its antigen is unknown.

Using immunoSEQ multiplex PCR, the repertoire was profiled, and TCRdb retains in-frame clones only, with some absent. The table lists 7,000 to 8,500 clones, almost 80% of them singletons. Germline V lookup: CDR1 LGHNA, CDR2 YNFKEQ. The CDR3 spans 14 residues. The ends were cut back, 0 bases at V and 11 bases at J, with 16 bases in the middle. The chain has TRBV4-2 and TRBJ1-1, with D tentatively TRBD1 (5 bases). The sample consisted of uninvolved lung tissue not adjacent to the tumor. The receptor's source is a human donor with non-small cell lung cancer. CDR3 coding DNA: TGTGCCAGCAGCCAAGACTGGCAGGTCCCAGGGGCTTTCTTT. Translation gives CASSQDWQVPGAFF.